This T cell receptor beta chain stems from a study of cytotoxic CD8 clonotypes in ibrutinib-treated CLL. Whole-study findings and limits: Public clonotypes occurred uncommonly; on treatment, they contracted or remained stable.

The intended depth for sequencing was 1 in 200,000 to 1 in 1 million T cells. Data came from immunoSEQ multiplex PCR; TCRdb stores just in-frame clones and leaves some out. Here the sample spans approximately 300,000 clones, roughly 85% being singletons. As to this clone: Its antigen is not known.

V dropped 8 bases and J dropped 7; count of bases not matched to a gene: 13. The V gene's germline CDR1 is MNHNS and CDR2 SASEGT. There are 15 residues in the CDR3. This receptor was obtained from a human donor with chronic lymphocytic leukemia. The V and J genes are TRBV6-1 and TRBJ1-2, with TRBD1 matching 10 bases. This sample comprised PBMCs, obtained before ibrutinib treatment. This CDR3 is CASSITGQGTGGYTF. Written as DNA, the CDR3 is TGTGCCAGCTCAATTACGGGACAGGGGACGGGTGGCTACACCTTC.